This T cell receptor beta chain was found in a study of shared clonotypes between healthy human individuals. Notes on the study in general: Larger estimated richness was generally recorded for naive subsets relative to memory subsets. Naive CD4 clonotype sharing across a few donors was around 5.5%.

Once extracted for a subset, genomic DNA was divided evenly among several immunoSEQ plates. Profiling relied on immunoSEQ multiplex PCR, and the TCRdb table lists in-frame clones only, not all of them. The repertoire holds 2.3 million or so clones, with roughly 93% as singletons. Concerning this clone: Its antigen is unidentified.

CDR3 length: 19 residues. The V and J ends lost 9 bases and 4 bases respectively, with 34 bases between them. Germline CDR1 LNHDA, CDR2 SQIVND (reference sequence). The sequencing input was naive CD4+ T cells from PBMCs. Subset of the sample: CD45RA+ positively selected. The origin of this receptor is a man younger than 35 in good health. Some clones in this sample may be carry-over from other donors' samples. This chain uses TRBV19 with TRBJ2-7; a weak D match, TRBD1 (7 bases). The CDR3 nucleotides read TGTGCCAGAATGCGCTACAGGGGCGGGACTCCGCCGGTGCGATACGAGCAGTACTTC. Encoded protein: CARMRYRGGTPPVRYEQYF.